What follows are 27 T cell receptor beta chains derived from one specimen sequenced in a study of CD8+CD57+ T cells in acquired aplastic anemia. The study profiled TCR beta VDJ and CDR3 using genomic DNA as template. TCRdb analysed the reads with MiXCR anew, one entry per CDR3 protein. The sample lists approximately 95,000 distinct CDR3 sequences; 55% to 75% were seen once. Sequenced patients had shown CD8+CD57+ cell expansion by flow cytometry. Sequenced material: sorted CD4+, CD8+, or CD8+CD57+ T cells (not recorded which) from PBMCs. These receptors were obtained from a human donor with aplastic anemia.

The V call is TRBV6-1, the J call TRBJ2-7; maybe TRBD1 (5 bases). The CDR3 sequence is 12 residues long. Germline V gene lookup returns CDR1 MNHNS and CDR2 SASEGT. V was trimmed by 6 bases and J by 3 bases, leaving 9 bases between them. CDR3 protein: CASSVGDYEQYF. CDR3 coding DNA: TGTGCCAGCAGCGTAGGGGACTACGAGCAGTACTTC.

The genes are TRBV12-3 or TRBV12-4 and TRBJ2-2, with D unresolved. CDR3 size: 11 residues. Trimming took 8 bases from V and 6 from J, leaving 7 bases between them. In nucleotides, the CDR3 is TGTGCCAGCCGGGTGGCCGGGGAGCTGTTTTTT. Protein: CASRVAGELFF.

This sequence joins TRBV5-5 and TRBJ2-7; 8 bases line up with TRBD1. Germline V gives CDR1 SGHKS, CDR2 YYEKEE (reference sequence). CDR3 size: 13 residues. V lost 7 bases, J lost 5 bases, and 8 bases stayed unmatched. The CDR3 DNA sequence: TGTGCCAGCGCCACAGGGGGTAGTGACGAGCAGTACTTC. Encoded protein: CASATGGSDEQYF.

CDR3 protein: CSVVSVDYGYTF. CDR3 in DNA: TGCAGCGTTGTTTCAGTGGACTATGGCTACACCTTC. V and J are TRBV29-1 and TRBJ1-2; D remains ambiguous. V lost 4 bases to trimming and J lost 3 bases, with 9 bases between them. Germline V gene data show CDR1 as SQVTM and CDR2 as ANQGSEA. The CDR3 has 12 amino acids.

For the CDR3, the DNA is TGCAGCGTTGAAGGGCTTGCGCTAGCGGGAGTTTCCTACAATGAGCAGTTCTTC. Amino acids: CSVEGLALAGVSYNEQFF. The chain is built from TRBV29-1 and TRBJ2-1, with 10 bases matching TRBD2. Germline assignment: CDR1 SQVTM and CDR2 ANQGSEA. J gave up 1 base and V 1 base, and 10 bases lay outside the gene matches. The CDR3 length is 18 residues.

The CDR3 is CATSRGTGGIHEQYF. In nucleotides, the CDR3 is TGTGCCACCAGCAGGGGGACAGGGGGTATTCACGAGCAGTACTTC. V usage is TRBV15 and J usage is TRBJ2-7; 11 bases align to TRBD1. The junction had 6 bases not matched to a gene; V was cut back by 3 bases and J by 5 bases. The CDR3 is 15 residues long. Germline V gives CDR1 LNHNV, CDR2 YYDKDF (reference sequence).

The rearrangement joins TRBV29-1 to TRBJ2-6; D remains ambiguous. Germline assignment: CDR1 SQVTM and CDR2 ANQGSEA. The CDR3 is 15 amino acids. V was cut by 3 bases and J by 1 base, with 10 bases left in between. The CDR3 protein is CSVEDRRSGANVLTF. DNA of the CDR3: TGCAGCGTTGAGGATCGGAGATCTGGGGCCAACGTCCTGACTTTC. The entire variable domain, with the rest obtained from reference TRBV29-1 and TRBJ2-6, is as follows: SAVISQKPSRDICQRGTSLTIQCQVDSQVTMMFWYRQQPGQSLTLIATANQGSEATYESGFVIDKFPISRPNLTFSTLTVSNMSPEDSSIYLCSVEDRRSGANVLTFGAGSRLTVL.

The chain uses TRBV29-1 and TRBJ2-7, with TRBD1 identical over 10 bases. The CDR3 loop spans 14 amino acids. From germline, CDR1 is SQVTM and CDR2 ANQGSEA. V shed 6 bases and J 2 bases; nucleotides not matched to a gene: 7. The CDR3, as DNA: TGCAGCGTGGGTGGGACAGGGGACGCCTACGAGCAGTACTTC. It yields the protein CSVGGTGDAYEQYF.

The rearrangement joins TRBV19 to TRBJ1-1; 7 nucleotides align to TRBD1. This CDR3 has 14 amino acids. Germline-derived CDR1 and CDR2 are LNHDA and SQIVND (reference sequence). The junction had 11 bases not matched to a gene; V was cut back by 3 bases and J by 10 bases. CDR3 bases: TGTGCCAGTAGTATCTCCCCTGACAGGGTACGAGCTTTCTTT. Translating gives CASSISPDRVRAFF.

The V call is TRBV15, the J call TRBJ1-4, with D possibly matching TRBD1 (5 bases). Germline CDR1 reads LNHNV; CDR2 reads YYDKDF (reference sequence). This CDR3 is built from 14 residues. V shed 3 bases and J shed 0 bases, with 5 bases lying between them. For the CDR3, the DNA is TGTGCCACCAGCAGGACAGCAACTAATGAAAAACTGTTTTTT. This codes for CATSRTATNEKLFF.

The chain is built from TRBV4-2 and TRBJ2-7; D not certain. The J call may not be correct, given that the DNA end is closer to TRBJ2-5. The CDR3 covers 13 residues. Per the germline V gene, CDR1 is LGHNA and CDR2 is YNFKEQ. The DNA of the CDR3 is TGTGCCAGCAGGGAAAGCCCTCAAGAGACCCAGTACTTC. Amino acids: CASRESPQETQYF.

The CDR3 here is CSVWTGANVLTF. In DNA form, the CDR3 reads TGCAGCGTATGGACCGGGGCCAACGTCCTGACTTTC. V gene TRBV29-1 combines with J gene TRBJ2-6; D is undetermined. Germline CDR1 and CDR2: SQVTM and ANQGSEA. Trimming left V 6 bases short and J 4 bases short, with 7 bases between. The CDR3 loop spans 12 amino acids.

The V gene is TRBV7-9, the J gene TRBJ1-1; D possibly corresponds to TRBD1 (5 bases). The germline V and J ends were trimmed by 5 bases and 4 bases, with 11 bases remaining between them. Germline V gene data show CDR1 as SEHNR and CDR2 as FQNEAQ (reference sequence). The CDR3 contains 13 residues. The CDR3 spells CASSRSGSTEAFF. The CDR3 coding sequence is TGTGCCAGCAGCCGCTCAGGGAGCACTGAAGCTTTCTTT.

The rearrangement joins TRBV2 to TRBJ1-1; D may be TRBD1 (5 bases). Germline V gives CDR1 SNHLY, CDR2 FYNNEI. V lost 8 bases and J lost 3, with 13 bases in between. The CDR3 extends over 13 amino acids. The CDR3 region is CASGPGTHTEAFF. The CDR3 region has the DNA TGTGCCAGCGGACCCGGGACTCACACTGAAGCTTTCTTT. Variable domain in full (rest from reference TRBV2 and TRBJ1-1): EPEVTQTPSHQVTQMGQEVILRCVPISNHLYFYWYRQILGQKVEFLVSFYNNEISEKSEIFDDQFSVERPDGSNFTLKIRSTKLEDSAMYFCASGPGTHTEAFFGQGTRLTVV.

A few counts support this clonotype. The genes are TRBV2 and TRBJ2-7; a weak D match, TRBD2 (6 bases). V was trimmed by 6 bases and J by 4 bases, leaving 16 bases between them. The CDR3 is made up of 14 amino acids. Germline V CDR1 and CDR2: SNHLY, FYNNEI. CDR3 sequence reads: CASRAILAEYEQYF. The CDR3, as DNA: TGTGCCAGCAGAGCGATACTAGCTGAGTACGAGCAGTACTTC.

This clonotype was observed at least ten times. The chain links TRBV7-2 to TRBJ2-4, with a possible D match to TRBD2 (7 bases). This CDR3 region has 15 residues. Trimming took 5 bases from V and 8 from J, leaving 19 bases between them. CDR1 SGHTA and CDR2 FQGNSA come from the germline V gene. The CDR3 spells CASSDPRGASDIQYF. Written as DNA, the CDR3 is TGTGCCAGCAGCGACCCTCGGGGGGCAAGTGACATTCAGTACTTC. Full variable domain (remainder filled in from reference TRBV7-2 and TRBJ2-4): GAGVSQSPSNKVTEKGKDVELRCDPISGHTALYWYRQSLGQGLEFLIYFQGNSAPDKSGLPSDRFSAERTGGSVSTLTIQRTQQEDSAVYLCASSDPRGASDIQYFGAGTRLSVL.

The CDR3, as DNA: TGCGCCAGCAGCTTGGACAGGCAATCACCCCTCCACTTT. It is translated as CASSLDRQSPLHF. The rearrangement uses TRBV5-1 and TRBJ1-6; D perhaps matches TRBD1 (5 bases). V was pared by 0 bases and J by 10 bases, with 8 bases between. The CDR3 length is 13 residues. Looked up from germline, CDR1 is SGHRS and CDR2 is YFSETQ.

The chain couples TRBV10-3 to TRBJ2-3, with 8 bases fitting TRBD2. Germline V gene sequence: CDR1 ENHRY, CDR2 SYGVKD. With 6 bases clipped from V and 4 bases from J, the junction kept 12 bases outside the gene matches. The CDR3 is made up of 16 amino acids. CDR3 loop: CAIRGGPGLGPDTQYF. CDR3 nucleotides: TGTGCCATCAGAGGGGGGCCGGGACTAGGCCCAGATACGCAGTATTTT.

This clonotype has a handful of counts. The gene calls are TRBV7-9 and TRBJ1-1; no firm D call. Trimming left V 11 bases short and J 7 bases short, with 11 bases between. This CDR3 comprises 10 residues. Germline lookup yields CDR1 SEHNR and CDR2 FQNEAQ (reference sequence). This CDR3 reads CARGLGEAFF. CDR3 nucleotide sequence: TGTGCCCGAGGGCTGGGTGAAGCTTTCTTT.

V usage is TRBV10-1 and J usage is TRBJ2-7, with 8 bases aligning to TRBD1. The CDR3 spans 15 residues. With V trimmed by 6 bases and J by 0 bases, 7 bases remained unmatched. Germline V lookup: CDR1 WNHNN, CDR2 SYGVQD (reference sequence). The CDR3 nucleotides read TGCGCCAGCAGCAGAGGACAGGGAAGCTCCTACGAGCAGTACTTC. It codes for CASSRGQGSSYEQYF.

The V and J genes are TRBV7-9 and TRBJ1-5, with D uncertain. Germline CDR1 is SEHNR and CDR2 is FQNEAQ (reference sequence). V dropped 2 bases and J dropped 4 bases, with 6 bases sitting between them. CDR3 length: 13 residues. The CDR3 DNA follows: TGTGCCAGCAGCTTAACGGCGAATCAGCCCCAGCATTTT. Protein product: CASSLTANQPQHF.

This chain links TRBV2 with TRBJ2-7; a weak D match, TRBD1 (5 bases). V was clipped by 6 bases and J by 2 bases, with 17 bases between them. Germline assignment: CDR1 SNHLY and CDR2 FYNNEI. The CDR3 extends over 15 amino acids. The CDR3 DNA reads TGTGCCAGCAGACTGACAGTGTCCGTTACCTACGAGCAGTACTTC. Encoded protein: CASRLTVSVTYEQYF. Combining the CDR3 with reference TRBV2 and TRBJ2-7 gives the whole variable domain EPEVTQTPSHQVTQMGQEVILRCVPISNHLYFYWYRQILGQKVEFLVSFYNNEISEKSEIFDDQFSVERPDGSNFTLKIRSTKLEDSAMYFCASRLTVSVTYEQYFGPGTRLTVT.

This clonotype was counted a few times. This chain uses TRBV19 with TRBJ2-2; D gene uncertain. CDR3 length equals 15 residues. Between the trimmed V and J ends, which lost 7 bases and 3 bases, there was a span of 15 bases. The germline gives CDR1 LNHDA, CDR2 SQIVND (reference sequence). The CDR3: CASTRQATYTGELFF. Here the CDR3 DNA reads TGTGCCAGTACTCGCCAAGCCACCTACACCGGGGAGCTGTTTTTT. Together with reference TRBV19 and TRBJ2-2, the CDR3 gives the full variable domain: DGGITQSPKYLFRKEGQNVTLSCEQNLNHDAMYWYRQDPGQGLRLIYYSQIVNDFQKGDIAEGYSVSREKKESFPLTVTSAQKNPTAFYLCASTRQATYTGELFFGEGSRLTVL.

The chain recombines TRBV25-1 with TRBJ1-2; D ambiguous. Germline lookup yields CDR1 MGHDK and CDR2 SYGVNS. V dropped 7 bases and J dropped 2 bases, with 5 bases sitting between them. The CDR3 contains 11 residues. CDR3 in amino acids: CASKQNYGYTF. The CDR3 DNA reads TGTGCCAGCAAGCAAAACTATGGCTACACCTTC.

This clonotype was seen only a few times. The CDR3 protein is CATSVWSNYGYTF. CDR3 in DNA: TGTGCCACCAGTGTCTGGTCTAACTATGGCTACACCTTC. The genes are TRBV24-1 and TRBJ1-2, with D unclear. V shed 5 bases and J shed 0 bases, with 6 bases lying between them. The CDR3 sequence is 13 residues long. Germline loops: CDR1 KGHDR, CDR2 SFDVKD.

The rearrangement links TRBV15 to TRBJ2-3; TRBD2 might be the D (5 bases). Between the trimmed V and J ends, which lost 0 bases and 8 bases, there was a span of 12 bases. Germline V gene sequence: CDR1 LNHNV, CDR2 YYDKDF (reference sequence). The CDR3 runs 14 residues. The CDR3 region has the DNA TGTGCCACCAGCAGAGACCCTAGCTTGGGTACGCAGTATTTT. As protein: CATSRDPSLGTQYF.

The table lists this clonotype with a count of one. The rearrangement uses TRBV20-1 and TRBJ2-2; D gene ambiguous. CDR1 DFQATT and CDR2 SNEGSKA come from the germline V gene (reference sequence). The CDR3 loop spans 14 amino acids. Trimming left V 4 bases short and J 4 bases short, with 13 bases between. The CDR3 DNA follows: TGCAGTGCTATATCCTATCGAGGCACCGGGGAGCTGTTTTTT. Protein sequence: CSAISYRGTGELFF.